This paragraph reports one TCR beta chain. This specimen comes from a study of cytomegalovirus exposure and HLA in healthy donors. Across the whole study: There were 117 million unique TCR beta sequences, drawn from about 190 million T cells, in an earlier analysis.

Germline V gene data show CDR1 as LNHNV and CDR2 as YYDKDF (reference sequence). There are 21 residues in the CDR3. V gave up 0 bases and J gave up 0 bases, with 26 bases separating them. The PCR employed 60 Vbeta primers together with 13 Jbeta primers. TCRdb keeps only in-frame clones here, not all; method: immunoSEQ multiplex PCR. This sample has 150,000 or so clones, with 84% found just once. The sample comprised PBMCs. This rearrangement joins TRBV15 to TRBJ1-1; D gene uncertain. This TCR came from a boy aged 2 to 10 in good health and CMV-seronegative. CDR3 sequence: CATSRDLETIALSAMNTEAFF. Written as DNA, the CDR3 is TGTGCCACCAGCAGAGATCTGGAAACTATAGCACTATCGGCCATGAACACTGAAGCTTTCTTT. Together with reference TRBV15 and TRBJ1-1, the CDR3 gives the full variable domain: DAMVIQNPRYQVTQFGKPVTLSCSQTLNHNVMYWYQQKSSQAPKLLFHYYDKDFNNEADTPDNFQSRRPNTSFCFLDIRSPGLGDTAMYLCATSRDLETIALSAMNTEAFFGQGTRLTVV.